This entry lists 27 T cell receptor beta chains sequenced from one sample in a study of prognosis after radiotherapy for stage I lung cancer. With two-round multiplex PCR, TCR beta CDR3 sequences were amplified from genomic DNA. Amplification in first-round PCR relied on primers specific to each TRBV and TRBJ gene. TCRdb re-called the multiplex PCR reads through MiXCR, storing one row per CDR3 protein. This repertoire shows about 30,000 distinct CDR3 sequences, 30% to 40% found once; its top ten account for 12%. Sequencing used PBMCs, obtained before or after stereotactic body radiation therapy (not recorded which). The receptors stem from a donor over 45 with non-small cell lung cancer.

This chain links TRBV4-2 with TRBJ2-5; 9 nucleotides agree with TRBD1. The germline CDR1 and CDR2 sequences are LGHNA and YNFKEQ. The CDR3 totals 16 residues. The V gene end was trimmed by 2 bases and the J gene end by 5 bases; junction bases not matched to a gene: 9. The CDR3 is CASSQRDREDPETQYF. For the CDR3, the DNA is TGTGCCAGCAGCCAACGGGACAGGGAGGACCCGGAGACCCAGTACTTC.

This clonotype was seen many times. The chain links TRBV12-3 or TRBV12-4 to TRBJ1-2; D is possibly TRBD1 (5 bases). The CDR3 is 15 residues long. V lost 4 bases and J lost 3, with 15 bases in between. The CDR3 reads CASSSDTTFYYGYTF. CDR3 in DNA: TGTGCCAGCAGTTCGGACACAACCTTCTACTATGGCTACACCTTC.

The rearrangement links TRBV20-1 to TRBJ2-5; D unresolved. This CDR3 has 14 amino acids. Germline CDR1 DFQATT, CDR2 SNEGSKA (reference sequence). V shed 3 bases and J shed 1 base, with 12 bases lying between them. The CDR3 reads CSARGADSQETQYF. The CDR3 region has the DNA TGCAGTGCTAGGGGTGCGGATTCCCAAGAGACCCAGTACTTC.

Remarks on this clonotype: At one end, the junction sequence differs from germline, possibly due to a read error. The rearrangement links TRBV20-1 to TRBJ2-2; 10 bases are a match to TRBD1. The CDR3 is made up of 16 amino acids. Germline values: CDR1 DFQATT, CDR2 SNEGSKA (reference sequence). CDR3 DNA: TGCAGTGCTAGGCCCGAGACAGGGGGCAACACCGGGCAGCTGTTTTTT. This codes for CSARPETGGNTGQLFF.

As concerns this clonotype: A far larger clone is one nucleotide away, so this likely arose from a read error. This chain links TRBV6-4 with TRBJ2-1; 10 nucleotides align to TRBD2. The V gene's germline CDR1 is MRHNA and CDR2 SNTAGT. The CDR3 loop spans 15 amino acids. The J segment lost 9 bases and the V segment lost 5 bases, leaving 10 bases of the junction unmatched. CDR3 protein: CASSRALAGAAEQFF. Written as DNA, the CDR3 is TGTGCCAGCAGTCGGGCCCTAGCGGGAGCCGCTGAGCAGTTCTTC.

This clonotype was seen many times. In DNA, the CDR3 is TGTGCCAGCAACAGGGGCCCCTCCTACAATGAGCAGTTCTTC. Its protein is CASNRGPSYNEQFF. The gene calls are TRBV28 and TRBJ2-1; 7 nucleotides align to TRBD1. The CDR3 has 14 residues. Trimming took 7 bases from V and 0 from J; bases not matched to a gene: 3. Germline V gene lookup returns CDR1 MDHEN and CDR2 SYDVKM. Full variable domain (rest looked up from reference TRBV28 and TRBJ2-1): DVKVTQSSRYLVKRTGEKVFLECVQDMDHENMFWYRQDPGLGLRLIYFSYDVKMKEKGDIPEGYSVSREKKERFSLILESASTNQTSMYLCASNRGPSYNEQFFGPGTRLTVL.

J is TRBJ2-7 and V is TRBV20-1; perhaps TRBD1 as D (6 bases). This CDR3 is built from 14 residues. Per germline, CDR1 DFQATT and CDR2 SNEGSKA (reference sequence). Trimming stripped 3 bases from V and 7 bases from J, with 19 bases between. CDR3 in DNA: TGCAGTGCTAGTAGTGGGCAGGGGAAATATGAGCAGTACTTC. Its protein product is CSASSGQGKYEQYF.

This clonotype was seen at least ten times. The genes are TRBV20-1 and TRBJ2-3; 7 positions agree with TRBD2. This CDR3 has 14 residues. Germline V gene data show CDR1 as DFQATT and CDR2 as SNEGSKA (reference sequence). V gave up 3 bases and J gave up 1 base; unmatched junction bases: 4. The CDR3 loop is CSASQSGGTDTQYF. CDR3 sequence (DNA): TGCAGTGCTAGTCAGAGCGGGGGCACAGATACGCAGTATTTT.

As concerns this clonotype: A junction end diverges from the germline sequence, so it may reflect a read error. The chain is built from TRBV7-8 and TRBJ1-2, with TRBD1 matching 7 bases. CDR1 is SGHVS and CDR2 is FQNEAQ in the germline V gene. The CDR3 totals 13 residues. This chain's CDR3 is CASSSGTDDGNTF. The CDR3 bases are TGTGCCAGCAGCTCCGGGACAGATGATGGCAACACCTTC.

This clonotype came up many times. The J gene is TRBJ1-1, the V gene TRBV11-2; D call uncertain. The CDR3 has 14 amino acids. The V end lost 6 bases, the J end lost 6 bases, and 17 bases lay between the germline ends. Germline V lookup: CDR1 SGHAT, CDR2 FQNNGV. CDR3 DNA sequence: TGTGCCAGCAGGACTCACACATTGCCCCCTGAAGCTTTCTTT. This translates into CASRTHTLPPEAFF.

This clonotype ranks as medium-sized. The gene calls are TRBV5-1 and TRBJ2-2; the D is unclear. CDR1 and CDR2 from the germline V gene are SGHRS and YFSETQ. V lost 0 bases and J 0 bases, leaving 9 bases between the germline ends. The CDR3 is 16 residues long. CDR3 loop: CASSLADHPNTGELFF. CDR3 nucleotides: TGCGCCAGCAGCTTGGCGGACCACCCGAACACCGGGGAGCTGTTTTTT.

The chain recombines TRBV28 with TRBJ2-1; TRBD2 matches 12 bases. The germline V gene encodes CDR1 MDHEN and CDR2 SYDVKM. The CDR3 is made up of 19 amino acids. V trimming: 0 bases; J trimming: 6 bases; junction bases outside the gene matches: 12. This CDR3 is CASSLCDWSSGRAANEQFF. The CDR3 bases are TGTGCCAGCAGTTTATGCGACTGGTCTAGCGGGAGGGCGGCCAATGAGCAGTTCTTC.

This clonotype was detected ten times or more. This sequence joins TRBV5-1 and TRBJ2-3, with a weak D call TRBD1 (7 bases). Trimming took off 4 bases at V and 3 bases at J, with 18 bases between the two ends. Per the germline V gene, CDR1 is SGHRS and CDR2 is YFSETQ. The CDR3 sequence is 16 residues long. CDR3 coding DNA: TGCGCCAGCAGCCCCGGGGGAACAGGGGAAACAGATACGCAGTATTTT. Protein product: CASSPGGTGETDTQYF.

In its sample, this clonotype was seen many times. This sequence joins TRBV27 and TRBJ2-7, with D possibly matching TRBD2 (6 bases). V was cut by 4 bases and J by 0 bases, with 10 bases left in between. Germline lookup yields CDR1 MNHEY and CDR2 SMNVEV (reference sequence). This CDR3 has 14 amino acids. In nucleotides, the CDR3 is TGTGCCAGCAGTTCATGGACTAACTCCTACGAGCAGTACTTC. This encodes CASSSWTNSYEQYF.

This clonotype was counted ten times or more. The chain links TRBV25-1 to TRBJ2-3; 7 nucleotides align to TRBD1. Unmatched junction bases numbered 6, after V lost 5 bases and J lost 4 bases. The CDR3 contains 14 residues. Germline V gives CDR1 MGHDK, CDR2 SYGVNS. The CDR3, as DNA: TGTGCCAGCAGTACCGACAGGGCCCCAGATACGCAGTATTTT. As protein: CASSTDRAPDTQYF.

This clonotype rates as medium-sized (0.01 to 0.1%). This chain uses TRBV28 with TRBJ2-1, with D perhaps TRBD2 (6 bases). This CDR3 spans 15 amino acids. Trimming shortened V by 6 bases and J by 4 bases, and 16 bases separated the two germline ends. Germline-derived CDR1 and CDR2 are MDHEN and SYDVKM. The CDR3 loop is CASSSYGGPYNEQFF. CDR3 DNA sequence: TGTGCCAGCAGCTCATACGGGGGTCCGTACAATGAGCAGTTCTTC. The whole variable domain, remainder taken from reference TRBV28 and TRBJ2-1, is DVKVTQSSRYLVKRTGEKVFLECVQDMDHENMFWYRQDPGLGLRLIYFSYDVKMKEKGDIPEGYSVSREKKERFSLILESASTNQTSMYLCASSSYGGPYNEQFFGPGTRLTVL.

This clonotype was seen many times. The V gene is TRBV5-4, the J gene TRBJ2-3; D remains ambiguous. Trimming shortened V by 3 bases and J by 4 bases, and 12 bases separated the two germline ends. The CDR3 contains 14 residues. Germline lookup yields CDR1 SGHNT and CDR2 YYREEE (reference sequence). DNA for the CDR3: TGTGCCAGCAGCTCCATCCTCGTGGCAGATACGCAGTATTTT. This gives the protein CASSSILVADTQYF.

This clonotype was seen ten or more times. The chain is built from TRBV9 and TRBJ2-3; 9 bases are shared with TRBD2. The CDR3 runs to 16 residues. Germline V gives CDR1 SGDLS, CDR2 YYNGEE. J gave up 2 bases and V 5 bases, and 9 bases lay outside the gene matches. The CDR3 is CASSEEAGGPTDTQYF. The CDR3 DNA reads as TGTGCCAGCAGTGAGGAAGCGGGGGGCCCCACAGATACGCAGTATTTT.

In the case of this clonotype: This could be a read error, since a much larger clone is one nucleotide away. J is TRBJ2-1 and V is TRBV19; 7 bases align to TRBD1. The CDR3 is 18 residues long. Trimming cost V 7 bases and J 7 bases; bases outside gene matches: 22. Germline V gene lookup returns CDR1 LNHDA and CDR2 SQIVND (reference sequence). The CDR3 loop is CASILEGPTGIDKNEQFF. CDR3 bases: TGTGCCAGTATCCTGGAAGGCCCGACAGGGATTGATAAAAATGAGCAGTTCTTC.

This clonotype was counted many times. This chain uses TRBV29-1 with TRBJ1-5; D not resolved. The CDR3 consists of 15 residues. Trimming shortened V by 6 bases and J by 1 base, and 16 bases separated the two germline ends. Germline V lookup: CDR1 SQVTM, CDR2 ANQGSEA. In DNA form, the CDR3 reads TGCAGCGTCCTTATTTGGGGTGGGAGCAATCAGCCCCAGCATTTT. As protein: CSVLIWGGSNQPQHF.

Of note for this clonotype: A far more abundant clone sits one base away, making this likely a read error. This chain links TRBV6-4 with TRBJ1-2; possibly TRBD1 for D (6 bases). Germline V lookup: CDR1 MRHNA, CDR2 SNTAGT. The CDR3 extends over 15 amino acids. Deletions cut 5 bases from V and 10 bases from J, with 23 bases between. For the CDR3, the DNA is TGTGCCAGCAGTCTTACAGGGTCAGTTGCGAGCGTCTACACCTTC. As protein: CASSLTGSVASVYTF.

In the case of this clonotype: One base away lies a much larger clone, so this may be a sequencing read error. The DNA for the CDR3 is TGTGCCAGCAGTTTAGAGACAGGGGGATTCAATGAGCTGTTCTTC. Translation gives CASSLETGGFNELFF. V usage is TRBV28 and J usage is TRBJ2-1; 9 nucleotides align to TRBD1. CDR1 is MDHEN and CDR2 is SYDVKM in the germline V gene. The CDR3 loop spans 15 amino acids. The whole variable domain, filled in from reference TRBV28 and TRBJ2-1, reads DVKVTQSSRYLVKRTGEKVFLECVQDMDHENMFWYRQDPGLGLRLIYFSYDVKMKEKGDIPEGYSVSREKKERFSLILESASTNQTSMYLCASSLETGGFNELFFGPGTRLTVL.

On this clonotype: A read error is likely here: a far larger clone is one base away. The V call is TRBV11-3, the J call TRBJ2-2; 8 positions agree with TRBD2. Germline loops: CDR1 SGHNT, CDR2 YENEEA. The CDR3 extends over 15 amino acids. Trimming removed 6 bases from V and 4 bases from J; junction bases left unmatched: 7. CDR3 nucleotide sequence: TGTGCCAGCAGGGCCGGGACTAGTTCCACCGGGGAGCTGTTTTTT. The encoded protein is CASRAGTSSTGELFF.

In regard to this clonotype: With a much larger clone just one base away, this may be a read error. V usage is TRBV11-1 and J usage is TRBJ2-5; possible D gene TRBD1, 6 bases. The CDR3 has 17 amino acids. Trimming took 1 base from V and 4 from J, leaving 19 bases between them. Germline loops: CDR1 SGHAT, CDR2 FQDESV (reference sequence). CDR3 sequence: CASSLERSTRGGETQYF. The DNA for the CDR3 is TGTGCCAGCAGCTTAGAGAGGTCCACGAGAGGGGGAGAGACCCAGTACTTC.

This clonotype has at least ten counts. V usage is TRBV6-4 and J usage is TRBJ1-2; 10 bases match TRBD1. The germline V gene has CDR1 MRHNA and CDR2 SNTAGT. This CDR3 is built from 15 residues. The V and J ends lost 5 bases and 6 bases, in that order; junction bases with no gene match: 9. The CDR3 reads CASSPFFGQGDGYTF. The CDR3 bases are TGTGCCAGCAGTCCCTTCTTCGGACAGGGGGATGGCTACACCTTC.

The gene calls are TRBV11-2 and TRBJ2-7; tentative D call: TRBD1 (5 bases). Trimming shortened V by 1 base and J by 2 bases, and 12 bases separated the two germline ends. This CDR3 is built from 15 residues. CDR1 SGHAT and CDR2 FQNNGV come from the germline V gene. CDR3 nucleotide sequence: TGTGCCAGCAGCTTAGTAGTGACAGCCACCTACGAGCAGTACTTC. Protein sequence: CASSLVVTATYEQYF.

This clonotype was observed at least ten times. This chain joins TRBV25-1 and TRBJ2-6; D is perhaps TRBD1 (6 bases). Trimming shortened V by 7 bases and J by 4 bases, and 8 bases separated the two germline ends. CDR1 and CDR2 (germline): MGHDK, SYGVNS. This CDR3 comprises 13 residues. The CDR3 reads CASTGVGANVLTF. In nucleotides, the CDR3 is TGTGCCAGCACAGGGGTCGGGGCCAACGTCCTGACTTTC.